Below, 14 T cell receptor beta chains from the same sample are listed, as sequenced in a study of shared clonotypes between healthy human individuals. Assay: immunoSEQ multiplex PCR; the TCRdb copy retains only in-frame clones and omits some. The sample holds approximately 1,000,000 clones, about 84% seen once. The sequenced sample consisted of memory CD4+ T cells from PBMCs. Subset: CD45RA-negative fraction. These receptors were obtained from a man in his late teens or twenties in good health. Some clones in this sample may be carry-over from other donors' samples.

This chain links TRBV5-1 with TRBJ1-3, with 7 bases fitting TRBD1. Germline CDR1 is SGHRS and CDR2 is YFSETQ. V trimming: 3 bases; J trimming: 7 bases; junction bases outside the gene matches: 13. The CDR3 runs to 16 residues. This CDR3 is CASSSRGAGAGNTIYF. The CDR3 region has the DNA TGCGCCAGCAGCTCCAGGGGGGCAGGGGCAGGGAACACCATATATTTT.

The V gene is TRBV10-3, the J gene TRBJ2-5; no clear D. From germline, CDR1 is ENHRY and CDR2 SYGVKD. The V gene lost 0 bases and the J gene lost 5 bases, with 13 bases spanning the gap. The CDR3 has 15 amino acids. CDR3 amino acids: CAISESGSDGETQYF. CDR3 nucleotide sequence: TGTGCCATCAGTGAGTCCGGGTCCGATGGGGAGACCCAGTACTTC.

Of note for this clone: This may be a read error: a much more frequent sequence differs by one nucleotide. This chain joins TRBV18 and TRBJ1-5, with D hard to call. The CDR3 is 13 residues long. CDR1 is KGHSH and CDR2 is LQKENI in the germline V gene. V lost 1 base, J lost 1 base, and 2 bases lay in between. CDR3 sequence: CASSPLSNQPQHF. In nucleotides, the CDR3 is TGTGCCAGCTCACCACTGAGCAATCAGCCCCAGCATTTT.

This rearrangement joins TRBV4-1 to TRBJ1-5; no clear D. The CDR3 totals 16 residues. CDR1 is MGHRA and CDR2 is YSYEKL in the germline V gene. Deletions cut 4 bases from V and 4 bases from J, with 17 bases between. CDR3 nucleotides: TGCGCCAGCAGCCCTCGGGAGAGGGATCAGAATCAGCCCCAGCATTTT. Translated: CASSPRERDQNQPQHF.

The CDR3 bases are TGTGCCAGCAGTTTCCCTCCGGGACTCACTTACAATGAGCAGTTCTTC. Translating gives CASSFPPGLTYNEQFF. The chain joins TRBV28 to TRBJ2-1; D might be TRBD2 (6 bases). The germline V gene has CDR1 MDHEN and CDR2 SYDVKM. The CDR3 runs 16 residues. V was shortened by 3 bases and J by 4 bases, with 16 bases between the two germline ends.

CDR3 in DNA: TGTGCCAGCTCCCGTCGGAGGTGGGAAAGGCCCCAGCATTTT. Protein: CASSRRRWERPQHF. This chain uses TRBV25-1 with TRBJ1-5; D is undetermined. Germline assignment: CDR1 MGHDK and CDR2 SYGVNS. This CDR3 spans 14 amino acids. The V and J ends lost 8 bases and 9 bases respectively, with 20 bases between them. The whole variable domain, filled in from reference TRBV25-1 and TRBJ1-5, reads EADIYQTPRYLVIGTGKKITLECSQTMGHDKMYWYQQDPGMELHLIHYSYGVNSTEKGDLSSESTVSRIRTEHFPLTLESARPSHTSQYLCASSRRRWERPQHFGDGTRLSIL.

The chain employs TRBV29-1 and TRBJ1-2; D is unclear. The CDR3 extends over 13 amino acids. From germline, CDR1 is SQVTM and CDR2 ANQGSEA. V gave up 4 bases and J gave up 4 bases, with 13 bases separating them. This CDR3 reads CSVGTAVRYGYTF. CDR3 coding DNA: TGCAGCGTTGGCACAGCGGTTCGCTATGGCTACACCTTC. Combining the CDR3 with reference TRBV29-1 and TRBJ1-2 gives the whole variable domain SAVISQKPSRDICQRGTSLTIQCQVDSQVTMMFWYRQQPGQSLTLIATANQGSEATYESGFVIDKFPISRPNLTFSTLTVSNMSPEDSSIYLCSVGTAVRYGYTFGSGTRLTVV.

J is TRBJ1-1 and V is TRBV27; D is unresolved. CDR3 length: 12 residues. V shed 10 bases and J shed 0 bases, with 9 bases lying between them. Germline lookup yields CDR1 MNHEY and CDR2 SMNVEV (reference sequence). CDR3 bases: TGTGCCACCCGTACTATGAACACTGAAGCTTTCTTT. It specifies CATRTMNTEAFF.

As concerns this clone: Given a much more abundant clone one base away, this may be a read error. Distinct nucleotide sequences in the sample also encode this CDR3. The genes are TRBV9 and TRBJ1-5; D is uncertain. This CDR3 has 15 amino acids. V was trimmed by 0 bases and J by 0 bases, leaving 7 bases between them. Per germline, CDR1 SGDLS and CDR2 YYNGEE. CDR3 bases: TGTGCCAGCAGCGTAGGAGGGAATAGCAATCAGCCCCAGCATTTT. Amino acid sequence: CASSVGGNSNQPQHF.

For this clone: Other DNA sequences in this sample translate to the same CDR3. V and J are TRBV5-1 and TRBJ2-5, with 9 nucleotides matching TRBD1. V shed 4 bases and J 3 bases; nucleotides not matched to a gene: 4. This CDR3 is built from 14 residues. CDR1 and CDR2 from the germline V gene are SGHRS and YFSETQ. CDR3 amino acids: CASSRGQGKETQYF. The CDR3 nucleotides are TGCGCCAGCAGCAGGGGACAGGGAAAAGAGACCCAGTACTTC.

The chain employs TRBV27 and TRBJ1-2; 9 nucleotides agree with TRBD1. Germline lookup yields CDR1 MNHEY and CDR2 SMNVEV (reference sequence). This CDR3 has 17 residues. Unmatched junction bases numbered 11, after V lost 5 bases and J lost 1 base. The CDR3, as DNA: TGTGCCAGCAGTCCACCGGGACAGGGCCCTCTTAACTATGGCTACACCTTC. Translated, it gives CASSPPGQGPLNYGYTF.

Many counts were recorded for this clone. V usage is TRBV28 and J usage is TRBJ2-7; TRBD1 matches 9 bases. Germline CDR1 is MDHEN and CDR2 is SYDVKM. The J segment lost 3 bases and the V segment lost 1 base, leaving 7 bases of the junction unmatched. This CDR3 has 16 amino acids. Written as DNA, the CDR3 is TGTGCCAGCAGTTTATTAGACGGGACAGGGCTCTACGAGCAGTACTTC. This codes for CASSLLDGTGLYEQYF.

The genes are TRBV2 and TRBJ2-7; TRBD1 matches 9 bases. V gave up 7 bases and J gave up 2 bases; unmatched junction bases: 24. The CDR3 has 20 residues. Looked up from germline, CDR1 is SNHLY and CDR2 is FYNNEI. The CDR3 nucleotides read TGTGCCAGCAAAAGCTGGATCCTCGGACAGGGGAGATCGGGCACCTACGAGCAGTACTTC. Protein: CASKSWILGQGRSGTYEQYF.

The J gene is TRBJ2-7, the V gene TRBV2; TRBD1 agrees at 12 bases. V shed 7 bases and J 7 bases; nucleotides not matched to a gene: 11. This CDR3 is 15 amino acids long. Germline V gives CDR1 SNHLY, CDR2 FYNNEI. Here the CDR3 reads CASTWGGQGAEEQYF. The CDR3 DNA sequence: TGTGCCAGCACCTGGGGGGGACAGGGGGCTGAGGAGCAGTACTTC.